Shown below are 8 T cell receptor beta chains from a single sample sequenced in a study of T-cell memory formation after mild COVID-19. TCRdb reprocessed the 5' RACE reads with MiXCR, giving one entry per CDR3 protein. The sample shows some 50,000 distinct CDR3 sequences, 9.5% to 15% of them seen only once. Sample: PBMCs or a T cell subset sorted from them (not recorded which). The receptor set was obtained from a man between 18 and 29 years old who had mild COVID-19 (a few samples of this study predate the infection). Cell type and time point are not known.

V and J are TRBV30 and TRBJ1-1; D call uncertain. Germline CDR1 GTSNPN, CDR2 SVGIG (reference sequence). The V end was cut by 8 bases, the J end by 0 bases, with 7 bases between. CDR3 length: 11 residues. CDR3 coding DNA: TGTGCCGCCTTCATGAACACTGAAGCTTTCTTT. Residues: CAAFMNTEAFF.

There are a few counts of this clonotype. V usage is TRBV14 and J usage is TRBJ2-3, with D perhaps matching TRBD2 (5 bases). CDR1 SGHDN and CDR2 FVKESK come from the germline V gene. Trimming cost V 4 bases and J 0 bases, with 17 bases left between them. The CDR3 contains 17 residues. CDR3 nucleotides: TGTGCCAGCAGCCCGAGATCAGGCGGGCCTAGCACAGATACGCAGTATTTT. Translating it yields CASSPRSGGPSTDTQYF. Based on the CDR3 plus reference TRBV14 and TRBJ2-3, the full variable domain is EAGVTQFPSHSVIEKGQTVTLRCDPISGHDNLYWYRRVMGKEIKFLLHFVKESKQDESGMPNNRFLAERTGGTYSTLKVQPAELEDSGVYFCASSPRSGGPSTDTQYFGPGTRLTVL.

This clonotype was recorded many times. The chain joins TRBV7-9 to TRBJ2-3, with D maybe TRBD2 (6 bases). Germline V lookup: CDR1 SEHNR, CDR2 FQNEAQ (reference sequence). The length of the CDR3 is 15 residues. V lost 5 bases and J lost 8, with 20 bases in between. The CDR3 loop reads CASSVTFRDSSTQYF. The CDR3 coding sequence is TGTGCCAGCAGCGTAACATTCCGGGACTCGTCTACGCAGTATTTT.

This clonotype has ten or more counts. The chain couples TRBV5-1 to TRBJ1-5, with D tentatively TRBD1 (5 bases). The CDR3 contains 14 residues. Germline V gene data show CDR1 as SGHRS and CDR2 as YFSETQ. V dropped 1 base and J dropped 5 bases, with 10 bases sitting between them. CDR3 nucleotide sequence: TGCGCCAGCAGCTTGAGGCAGGGCCATCAGCCCCAGCATTTT. Protein product: CASSLRQGHQPQHF. The full variable domain, rest sourced from reference TRBV5-1 and TRBJ1-5, is KAGVTQTPRYLIKTRGQQVTLSCSPISGHRSVSWYQQTPGQGLQFLFEYFSETQRNKGNFPGRFSGRQFSNSRSEMNVSTLELGDSALYLCASSLRQGHQPQHFGDGTRLSIL.

This chain uses TRBV7-2 with TRBJ2-3; 9 nucleotides agree with TRBD2. The CDR3 totals 16 residues. Losses at the gene ends were 3 bases for V and 3 bases for J; bases not matched to a gene: 7. Germline CDR1 reads SGHTA; CDR2 reads FQGNSA. The CDR3: CASSLSSGTGTDTQYF. The CDR3 nucleotides are TGTGCCAGCAGCTTGTCTAGCGGGACTGGGACAGATACGCAGTATTTT.

This clonotype was seen a few times. The CDR3 region is CASSFLLAGGEGTDTQYF. DNA for the CDR3: TGTGCCAGCAGTTTTTTACTAGCGGGGGGGGAAGGCACAGATACGCAGTATTTT. V gene TRBV2 combines with J gene TRBJ2-3; 13 nucleotides agree with TRBD2. The CDR3 contains 18 residues. Trimming at V came to 5 bases and at J to 1 base, leaving 9 bases not matched to a gene. CDR1 is SNHLY, CDR2 FYNNEI, per germline.

The rearrangement uses TRBV6-6 and TRBJ2-3; 11 bases fit TRBD2. Looked up from germline, CDR1 is MNHNY and CDR2 is SVGAGI (reference sequence). This CDR3 is 23 amino acids long. With V trimmed by 6 bases and J by 0 bases, 26 bases remained unmatched. CDR3 DNA: TGTGCCAGCAGACCAGACAGGCAGTGGCTAGCGGGGGGCAACATTACTAGCACAGATACGCAGTATTTT. Translating gives CASRPDRQWLAGGNITSTDTQYF.

The table lists this clonotype with a few counts. This chain uses TRBV20-1 with TRBJ2-4; 13 bases line up with TRBD2. Germline V gives CDR1 DFQATT, CDR2 SNEGSKA (reference sequence). V was clipped by 7 bases and J by 3 bases; unmatched bases: 3. There are 14 residues in the CDR3. CDR3 bases: TGCAGTGTAACTAGCGGGGGGGTCAAAAACATTCAGTACTTC. It codes for CSVTSGGVKNIQYF.